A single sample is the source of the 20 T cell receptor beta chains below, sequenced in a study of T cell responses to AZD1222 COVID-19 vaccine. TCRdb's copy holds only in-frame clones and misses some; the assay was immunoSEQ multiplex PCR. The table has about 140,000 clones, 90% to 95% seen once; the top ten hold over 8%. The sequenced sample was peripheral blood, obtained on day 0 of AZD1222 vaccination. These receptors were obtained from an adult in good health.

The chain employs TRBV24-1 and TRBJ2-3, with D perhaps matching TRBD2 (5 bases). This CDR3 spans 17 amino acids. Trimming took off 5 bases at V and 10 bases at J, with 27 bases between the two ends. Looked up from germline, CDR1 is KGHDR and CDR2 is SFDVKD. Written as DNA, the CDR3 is TGTGCCACCAGTGCCTCCCGTGGGGTAGCGCGCAATCCCTCGCAGTATTTT. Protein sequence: CATSASRGVARNPSQYF.

The CDR3 loop reads CASSIYTIEQFF. The CDR3 bases are TGTGCCAGCAGCATCTACACGATTGAGCAGTTCTTC. The chain carries TRBV7-9 and TRBJ2-1; D uncertain. V was pared by 5 bases and J by 9 bases, with 11 bases between. Germline V gene lookup returns CDR1 SEHNR and CDR2 FQNEAQ (reference sequence). The CDR3 consists of 12 residues.

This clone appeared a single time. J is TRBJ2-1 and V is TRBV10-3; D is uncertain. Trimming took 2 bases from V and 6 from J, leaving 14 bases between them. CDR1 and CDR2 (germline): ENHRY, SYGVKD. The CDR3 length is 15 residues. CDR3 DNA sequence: TGTGCCATCAGTGAGGAGGTAATTGCACTCAATGAGCAGTTCTTC. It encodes CAISEEVIALNEQFF.

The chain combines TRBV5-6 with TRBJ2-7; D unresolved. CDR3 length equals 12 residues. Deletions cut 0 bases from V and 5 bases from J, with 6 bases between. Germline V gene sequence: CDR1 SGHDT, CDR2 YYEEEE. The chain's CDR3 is CASSLAGNEQYF. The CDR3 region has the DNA TGTGCCAGCAGCTTGGCAGGTAACGAGCAGTACTTC.

The CDR3 loop is CASRAGGPEAFF. As DNA, the CDR3 is TGCGCCAGCAGGGCCGGGGGCCCTGAAGCTTTCTTT. The chain links TRBV23-1 to TRBJ1-1; the D gene is possibly TRBD1 (6 bases). TRBV23-1 is an open reading frame whose function is uncertain. Trimming removed 6 bases at V and 6 bases at J, with 11 bases between. The CDR3 runs to 12 residues.

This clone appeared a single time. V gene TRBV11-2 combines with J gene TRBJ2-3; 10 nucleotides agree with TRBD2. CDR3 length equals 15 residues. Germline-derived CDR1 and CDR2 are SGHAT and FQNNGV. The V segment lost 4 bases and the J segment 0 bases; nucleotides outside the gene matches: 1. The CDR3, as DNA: TGTGCCAGCAGCTGGACTAGCGGTAGCACAGATACGCAGTATTTT. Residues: CASSWTSGSTDTQYF.

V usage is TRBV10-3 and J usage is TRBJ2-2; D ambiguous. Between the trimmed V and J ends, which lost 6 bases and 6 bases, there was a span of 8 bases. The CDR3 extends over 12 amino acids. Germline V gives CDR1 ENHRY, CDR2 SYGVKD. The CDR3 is CAISREPGELFF. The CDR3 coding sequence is TGTGCCATCAGCCGTGAGCCCGGGGAGCTGTTTTTT.

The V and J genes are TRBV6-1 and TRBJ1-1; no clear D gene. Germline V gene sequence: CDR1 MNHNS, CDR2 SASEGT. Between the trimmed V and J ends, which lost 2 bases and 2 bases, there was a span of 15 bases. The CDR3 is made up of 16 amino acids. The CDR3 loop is CASSETWRELNTEAFF. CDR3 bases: TGTGCCAGCAGTGAAACTTGGCGGGAGCTTAACACTGAAGCTTTCTTT.

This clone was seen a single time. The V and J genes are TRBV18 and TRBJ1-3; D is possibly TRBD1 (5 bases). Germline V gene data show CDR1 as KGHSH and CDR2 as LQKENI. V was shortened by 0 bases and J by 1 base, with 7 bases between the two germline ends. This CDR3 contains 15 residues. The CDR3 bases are TGTGCCAGCTCACCACCGGGGACTTCTGGAAACACCATATATTTT. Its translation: CASSPPGTSGNTIYF.

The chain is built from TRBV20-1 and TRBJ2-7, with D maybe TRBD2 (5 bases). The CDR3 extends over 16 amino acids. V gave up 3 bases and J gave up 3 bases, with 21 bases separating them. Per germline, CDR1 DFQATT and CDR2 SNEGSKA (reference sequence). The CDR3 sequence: CSASPNEGGWGYEQYF. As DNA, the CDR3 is TGCAGTGCTAGTCCCAACGAAGGAGGTTGGGGCTACGAGCAGTACTTC.

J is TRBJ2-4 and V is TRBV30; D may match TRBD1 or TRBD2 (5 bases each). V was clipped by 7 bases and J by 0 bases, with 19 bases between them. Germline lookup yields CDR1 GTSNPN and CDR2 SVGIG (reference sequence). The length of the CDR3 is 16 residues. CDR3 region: CASTGRTSLAKNIQYF. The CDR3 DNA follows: TGTGCCTCTACGGGACGGACGTCATTAGCCAAAAACATTCAGTACTTC.

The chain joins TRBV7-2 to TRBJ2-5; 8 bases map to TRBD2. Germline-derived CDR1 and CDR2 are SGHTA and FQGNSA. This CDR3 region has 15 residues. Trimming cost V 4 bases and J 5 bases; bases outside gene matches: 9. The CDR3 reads CASSSPTSVRETQYF. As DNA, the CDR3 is TGTGCCAGCAGCTCGCCGACTAGCGTTCGGGAGACCCAGTACTTC.

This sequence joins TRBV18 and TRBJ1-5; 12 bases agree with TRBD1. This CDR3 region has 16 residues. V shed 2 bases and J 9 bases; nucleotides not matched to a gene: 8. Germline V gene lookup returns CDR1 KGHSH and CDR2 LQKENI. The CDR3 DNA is TGTGCCAGCTCACCAACACCGGGACAGGGGGCCCGGCCCCAGCATTTT. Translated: CASSPTPGQGARPQHF.

This CDR3 is CASSLYVRSGNTEAFF. As DNA, the CDR3 is TGCGCCAGCAGCTTGTACGTTCGGTCCGGGAACACTGAAGCTTTCTTT. This rearrangement joins TRBV5-1 to TRBJ1-1; D is unresolved. V was cut by 1 base and J by 1 base, with 14 bases left in between. CDR3 length: 16 amino acids. Germline V gives CDR1 SGHRS, CDR2 YFSETQ.

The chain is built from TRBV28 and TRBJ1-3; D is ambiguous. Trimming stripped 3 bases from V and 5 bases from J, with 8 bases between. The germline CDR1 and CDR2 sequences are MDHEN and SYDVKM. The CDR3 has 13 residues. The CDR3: CASSFVERNTIYF. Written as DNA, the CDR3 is TGTGCCAGCAGTTTCGTGGAGAGAAACACCATATATTTT.

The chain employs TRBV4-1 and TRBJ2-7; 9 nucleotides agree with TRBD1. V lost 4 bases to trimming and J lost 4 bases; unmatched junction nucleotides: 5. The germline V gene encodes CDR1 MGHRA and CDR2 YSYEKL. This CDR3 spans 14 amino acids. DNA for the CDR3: TGCGCCAGCAGCCGGGACAGGGCTGGTTACGAGCAGTACTTC. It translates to CASSRDRAGYEQYF.

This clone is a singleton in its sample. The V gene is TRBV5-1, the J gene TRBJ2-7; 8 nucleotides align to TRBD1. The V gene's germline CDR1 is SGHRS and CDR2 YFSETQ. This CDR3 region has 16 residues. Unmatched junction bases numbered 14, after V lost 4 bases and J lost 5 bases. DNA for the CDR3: TGCGCCAGCAGCCTCTTAGCTCGGCAGGGGGCCGACGAGCAGTACTTC. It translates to CASSLLARQGADEQYF. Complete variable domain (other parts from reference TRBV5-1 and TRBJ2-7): KAGVTQTPRYLIKTRGQQVTLSCSPISGHRSVSWYQQTPGQGLQFLFEYFSETQRNKGNFPGRFSGRQFSNSRSEMNVSTLELGDSALYLCASSLLARQGADEQYFGPGTRLTVT.

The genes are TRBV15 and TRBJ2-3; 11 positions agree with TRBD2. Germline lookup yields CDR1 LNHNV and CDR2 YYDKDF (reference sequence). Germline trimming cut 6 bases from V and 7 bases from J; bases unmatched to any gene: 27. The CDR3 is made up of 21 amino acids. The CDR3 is CATSLKTGTSGLSGGRHTQYF. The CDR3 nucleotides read TGTGCCACCAGTCTTAAAACCGGGACTAGCGGTTTGTCTGGGGGACGGCATACGCAGTATTTT.

CDR3 DNA sequence: TGTGCCAGCGGCAAGAACTCAGGCAATGAGCAGTTCTTC. Translation: CASGKNSGNEQFF. The chain links TRBV27 to TRBJ2-1, with D hard to call. V was shortened by 8 bases and J by 6 bases, with 14 bases between the two germline ends. This CDR3 has 13 residues. The germline V gene has CDR1 MNHEY and CDR2 SMNVEV (reference sequence).

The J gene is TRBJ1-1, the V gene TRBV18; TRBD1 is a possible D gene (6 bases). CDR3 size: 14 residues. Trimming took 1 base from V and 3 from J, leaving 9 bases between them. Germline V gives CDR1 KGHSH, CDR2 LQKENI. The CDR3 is CASSPQGGDTEAFF. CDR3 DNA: TGTGCCAGCTCACCACAGGGGGGTGACACTGAAGCTTTCTTT.